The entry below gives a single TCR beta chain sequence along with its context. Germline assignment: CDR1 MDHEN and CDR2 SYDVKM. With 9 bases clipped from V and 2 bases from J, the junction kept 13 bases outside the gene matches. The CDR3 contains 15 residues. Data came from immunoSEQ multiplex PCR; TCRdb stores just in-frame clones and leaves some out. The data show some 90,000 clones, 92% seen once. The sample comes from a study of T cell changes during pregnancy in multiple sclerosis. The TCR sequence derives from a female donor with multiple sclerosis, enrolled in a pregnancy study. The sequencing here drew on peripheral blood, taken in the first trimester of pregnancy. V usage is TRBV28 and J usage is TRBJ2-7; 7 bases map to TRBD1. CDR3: CASTTTGAWTYEQYF. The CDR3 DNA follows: TGTGCCAGTACGACAACAGGGGCTTGGACCTACGAGCAGTACTTC.